This T cell receptor beta chain was captured by sequencing in a study of T-cell reconstitution after alpha-beta-depleted transplantation in children. Whole-study results and caveats: Reportedly, alpha-beta T cells present about two months post-transplant originated from several hundred expanded clones of graft origin. A year had passed since transplant, and T-cell counts and diversity by then came mostly from newly produced T cells. Surviving recipient cells, namely T cells and thymic progenitors, were the source of high day-60 TCRbeta diversity in some patients.

The CDR3 has 16 amino acids. Germline lookup yields CDR1 SGHRS and CDR2 YFSETQ. Trimming cost V 0 bases and J 6 bases, with 18 bases left between them. Unique molecular identifiers tagged the TCRbeta library. TCRdb reprocessed the PCR reads with MiXCR, giving one entry per CDR3 protein. The sample lists 330,000 or so distinct CDR3 sequences; about a tenth were seen once. This clonotype was counted at least ten times. The antigen is unknown. Sequenced material: PBMCs, taken before TCRalphabeta/CD19-depleted stem cell transplant. This clonotype was sampled from a boy under three years old with acute myeloid leukemia, due to receive a stem cell transplant. The chain joins TRBV5-1 to TRBJ1-2, with D possibly matching TRBD1 (5 bases). Here the CDR3 reads CASSLDWAGLSDGYTF. In nucleotides, the CDR3 is TGCGCCAGCAGCTTGGATTGGGCAGGGCTAAGCGATGGCTACACCTTC.